The 5 T cell receptor beta chains reported below all come from one sample, sequenced in a study of T cells expressing NK-cell markers. TCRdb reanalyzed the 5' RACE reads and collapses them to one entry per CDR3 protein, without DNA. The sample has 500,000 or so distinct CDR3 sequences, and its top ten clones hold less than 4.5%. Sequencing was performed on blood T cells: a sorted CD56 or NKG2C T cell subset, CD4+ or CD8+ T cells, or bulk PBMC T cells (not recorded which). These receptors came from a man between 18 and 29 years old in good health.

The rearrangement links TRBV5-1 to TRBJ2-2; the D call of TRBD1 rests on TCRdb alone, since no DNA is present to check it. Germline CDR1 SGHRS, CDR2 YFSETQ. The CDR3 sequence is 16 residues long. CDR3 loop: CASSRPPGDHTGELFF.

The rearrangement joins TRBV2 to TRBJ1-1; TCRdb outputs TRBD1, but without DNA this stays unchecked. The CDR3 is 14 residues long. CDR1 and CDR2 (germline): SNHLY, FYNNEI. The CDR3 loop reads CASTLQGDNTEAFF.

This chain links TRBV29-1 with TRBJ2-4; TCRdb calls TRBD1, which cannot be checked without DNA. This CDR3 comprises 14 residues. Germline V lookup: CDR1 SQVTM, CDR2 ANQGSEA. The CDR3 spells CSVATSQIKNIQYF.

V is TRBV19 and J is TRBJ1-6; absent DNA, TCRdb's TRBD1 call cannot be checked. Germline-derived CDR1 and CDR2 are LNHDA and SQIVND (reference sequence). The CDR3 is 15 residues long. Here the CDR3 reads CASNPNRGFNSPLHF.

The V and J genes are TRBV18 and TRBJ2-5; TCRdb indicates TRBD1, and absent DNA this call remains unverified. The CDR3 consists of 16 residues. The germline CDR1 and CDR2 sequences are KGHSH and LQKENI. CDR3 sequence: CASSQVPGITQETQYF.